The rows below give T cell receptor beta chains drawn from one sample of a study of PD-1 blockade in mismatch repair-deficient tumors. The assay was immunoSEQ multiplex PCR, and TCRdb's table has in-frame clones only and misses some. The table records some 100,000 clones, under 90% of them present only once. This material consisted of peripheral blood, taken about 33 weeks after starting pembrolizumab. Receptors were obtained from an adult with mismatch repair-deficient cancer. Both conserved end residues are part of each CDR3. Fields, in order: clone size, D gene, J gene, V gene, CDR3 protein, CDR3 DNA. A D gene is named only where the DNA matches it firmly. Size is omitted from some rows. Given values are once, few, many or a class for expanded clones.

>.|.|TRBJ2-3|TRBV5-8
CASSLAGDSRDTQYF
TGTGCCAGCAGCTTGGCCGGGGATAGTAGAGATACGCAGTATTTT
>.|TRBD1|TRBJ2-7|TRBV5-8
CASRWHRGLYEQYF
TGTGCCAGCAGGTGGCACAGGGGTCTCTACGAGCAGTACTTC
>.|.|TRBJ1-1|TRBV20-1
CSARGERGAFF
TGCAGTGCTAGGGGGGAAAGAGGGGCTTTCTTT
>.|TRBD1|TRBJ1-2|TRBV10-3
CAISELGQGHGYTF
TGTGCCATCAGTGAGCTGGGACAGGGTCATGGCTACACCTTC
>.|.|TRBJ2-1|TRBV4-3
CASSQVILPSSYNEQFF
TGCGCCAGCAGCCAAGTAATACTTCCTAGCTCCTACAATGAGCAGTTCTTC
>few|TRBD1|TRBJ1-2|TRBV10-3
CAISGGQGDGDGYTF
TGTGCCATCAGTGGGGGACAGGGGGATGGTGATGGCTACACCTTC
>few|TRBD1|TRBJ1-2|TRBV10-3
CAISSKDRDFLDYGYTF
TGTGCCATCAGTTCGAAAGACAGGGACTTTCTGGACTATGGCTACACCTTC
>.|TRBD1|TRBJ1-1|TRBV5-1
CASSPGTGNTEAFF
TGCGCCAGCAGTCCCGGGACAGGGAACACTGAAGCTTTCTTT
>.|.|TRBJ2-7|TRBV21-1
CASICLNWTARSEQYF
TGTGCCAGCATCTGCCTAAACTGGACAGCCCGTTCCGAGCAGTACTTC
>.|.|TRBJ2-5|TRBV6-5
CASSYAETQYF
TGTGCCAGCAGTTACGCCGAGACCCAGTACTTC
>.|.|TRBJ2-1|TRBV5-1
CASSFESRGEQFF
TGCGCCAGCAGCTTTGAATCCCGAGGGGAGCAGTTCTTC
>.|.|TRBJ1-2|TRBV2
CASSDSFYGYTF
TGTGCCAGCAGTGACAGCTTCTATGGCTACACCTTC
>few|.|TRBJ1-3|TRBV2
CASQTGFGNTIYF
TGTGCCAGCCAAACAGGGTTCGGAAACACCATATATTTT
>.|.|TRBJ2-5|TRBV11-1
CASSEGEETQYF
TGTGCCAGCAGTGAAGGCGAAGAGACCCAGTACTTC
>.|.|TRBJ1-2|TRBV2
CASSEEGFATGYTF
TGTGCCAGCAGTGAGGAGGGCTTTGCTACCGGCTACACCTTC
>.|.|TRBJ2-7|TRBV5-4
CASSLGGVYEQYF
TGTGCCAGCAGCTTGGGAGGGGTTTACGAGCAGTACTTC
>.|.|TRBJ1-1|TRBV28
CASSLVGSEAFF
TGTGCCAGCAGTTTAGTGGGTTCTGAAGCTTTCTTT